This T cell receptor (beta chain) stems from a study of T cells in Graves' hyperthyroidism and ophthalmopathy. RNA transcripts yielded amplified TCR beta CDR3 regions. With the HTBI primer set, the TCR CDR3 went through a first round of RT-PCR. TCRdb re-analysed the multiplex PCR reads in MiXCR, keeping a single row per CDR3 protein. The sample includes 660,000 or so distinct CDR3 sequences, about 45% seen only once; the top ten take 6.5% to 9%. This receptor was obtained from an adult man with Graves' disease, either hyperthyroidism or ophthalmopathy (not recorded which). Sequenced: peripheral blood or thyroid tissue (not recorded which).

The CDR3 nucleotides are TGTGCCAGCAGTGCCGCGGGACTAGTTGAGACCCAGTACTTC. Translated, it gives CASSAAGLVETQYF. The chain is built from TRBV7-3 and TRBJ2-5; 8 positions match TRBD2. The CDR3 is 14 residues long. Trimming removed 6 bases from V and 5 bases from J; junction bases left unmatched: 8. Germline assignment: CDR1 SGHTA and CDR2 FQGTGA.